This T cell receptor (beta chain) was sequenced for a study of identical twins. Study-level findings and limits: Monozygotic twins shared more out-of-frame TCR alpha than recombination models predicted. The authors noted that invariant MAIT and iNKT cells could partly confound zero-insertion analyses.

Germline CDR1 is SNHLY and CDR2 is FYNNEI. CDR3 length: 16 residues. V lost 5 bases to trimming and J lost 0 bases, with 13 bases between them. Unique molecular identifiers were present on the cDNA, and a universal primer site came from template switching. TCRdb processed the 5' RACE reads anew with MiXCR; each CDR3 protein has one entry. The sample lists about 530,000 distinct CDR3 sequences; under 25% were seen once. With respect to this clonotype: What it recognizes is unknown.

These data were also filed under a second study, of yellow fever vaccine responses in identical twins.

Sequenced sample: CD4+ T cells sorted from blood. This sequence was found in a woman aged 18-29 years in good health. This chain connects TRBV2 to TRBJ2-2; D remains unclear. The CDR3 nucleotides are TGTGCCAGCAGTCCTTTAGTCGGTACGAACACCGGGGAGCTGTTTTTT. Protein product: CASSPLVGTNTGELFF.